The source of this TCR beta chain is a study of vaccination effects on CD4 cells after COVID-19 (dated by TCRdb to 2021 to 2024). For the study in its entirety: To identify antigen-specific CD4+ T cell clonotypes by their expansion, the ViraFEST assay first stimulated PBMC with viral peptide pools and then applied TCR sequencing. Each participant received two doses of an mRNA SARS-CoV-2 vaccine, either BNT162b2 or mRNA-1273. Pre-vaccine samples were drawn from two convalescent patients 16 days and one week before the first dose, at 142 and 148 days after COVID-19 diagnosis. Approximately 2.1 million PBMC per well were cultured in IMDM with roughly 5% human AB serum, roughly 10 IU/ml IL-2 and gentamicin, plus 10 ug/ml peptides. SARS-CoV-2 spike-specific CD4+ TCR repertoires were compared before and after mRNA vaccination in COVID-19 convalescent patients and in infection-naive vaccine recipients. The full study included 9 to 10 COVID-19 convalescent patients and several SARS-CoV-2-naive healthy vaccine recipients. Cultures from other donors in the study were sequenced using the Oncomine TCR Beta short-read assay on an Illumina iSeq 100.

V was cut back by 6 bases and J by 7 bases, leaving a gap of 9 bases between them. CDR3 length: 11 amino acids, cysteine to phenylalanine. The kept DNA is CDR3 alone, 33 bases in frame from the first base. Sequences MDHEN (CDR1) and SYDVKM (CDR2) are obtained from the germline V gene. The full study reports these points: Only a small number of convalescent patients were included, and no early post-infection timepoints were available, which limited the study. Marked clonal contraction was observed in both infection-induced and vaccine-induced clones at late post-vaccination timepoints, consistent with waning T cell responses. In convalescent patients, the post-vaccine spike-reactive repertoire consisted mainly of new vaccine-induced clones, largely distinct from infection-induced clones.

After approximately 11 days of culture, CD4+ T cells were isolated with the EasySep CD4+ T cell isolation kit. Convalescent patients had PCR-confirmed SARS-CoV-2 infection between March and December 2020, before Alpha, Beta and Delta variants emerged in the United States. On days 3 and 7, half of the culture medium was replaced with fresh IL-2-containing medium. Each peptide stimulation condition was cultured in triplicate wells unless otherwise noted. PBMC were separated from whole blood using Ficoll-Paque Plus gradient centrifugation and were then either cryopreserved at -140C or used fresh. The QIAamp micro DNA kit was used to extract genomic DNA from the cultured CD4+ T cells. The protocol used for the library was the immunoSEQ multiplex PCR assay. TCR beta CDR3 sequencing was performed on DNA from the cultured, isolated CD4+ T cells. The paper's data handling went like this. Non-productive TCR sequences were removed and reads were trimmed to the CDR3 region, keeping CDR3s of at least 7 amino acids. Antigen-specific clonotypes were identified with the MANAFEST web app by comparing expansion in peptide wells against reference cultures. To be called positive, a clone needed expansion at FDR<0.05 compared with the reference and with all other wells, an odds ratio greater than 5, and a frequency greater than 0.1% in two replicate wells. A clonotype was called cross-reactive if it was significantly expanded both in SARS-CoV-2 spike wells and in at least one common cold coronavirus spike condition. CDR3 similarity was assessed by Levenshtein distance with the stringdist R package, and unrooted trees were built with ape in R 3.6.1. Sourced from immuneACCESS, this table was stored by TCRdb with only in-frame sequences that have V and J called. A share of the clones is absent; for the studies checked, an unresolved V gene accounts for under half, and the remainder has no known explanation. The V and J calls and clone size are taken from that table; D and trimming were inferred from the DNA. In all, the sample holds approximately 46,000 clones, and roughly 74% of those were seen once. The biggest ten clones account for more than 6.5% of the sample.

On this clone: Its antigen specificity is not known. The sample holds no much larger clone one base away, and base qualities are not on file.

The sequence joins TRBV28 to TRBJ2-5; no confident D gene assignment can be made. The sequence derives from a human donor who had a prior SARS-CoV-2 infection. The sample in question was CD4+ T cells from PBMCs cultured without peptide, obtained before COVID-19 vaccination. The CDR3 protein: CASRGWGTQYF. The DNA is as follows: TGTGCCAGCAGGGGGTGGGGGACCCAGTACTTC.